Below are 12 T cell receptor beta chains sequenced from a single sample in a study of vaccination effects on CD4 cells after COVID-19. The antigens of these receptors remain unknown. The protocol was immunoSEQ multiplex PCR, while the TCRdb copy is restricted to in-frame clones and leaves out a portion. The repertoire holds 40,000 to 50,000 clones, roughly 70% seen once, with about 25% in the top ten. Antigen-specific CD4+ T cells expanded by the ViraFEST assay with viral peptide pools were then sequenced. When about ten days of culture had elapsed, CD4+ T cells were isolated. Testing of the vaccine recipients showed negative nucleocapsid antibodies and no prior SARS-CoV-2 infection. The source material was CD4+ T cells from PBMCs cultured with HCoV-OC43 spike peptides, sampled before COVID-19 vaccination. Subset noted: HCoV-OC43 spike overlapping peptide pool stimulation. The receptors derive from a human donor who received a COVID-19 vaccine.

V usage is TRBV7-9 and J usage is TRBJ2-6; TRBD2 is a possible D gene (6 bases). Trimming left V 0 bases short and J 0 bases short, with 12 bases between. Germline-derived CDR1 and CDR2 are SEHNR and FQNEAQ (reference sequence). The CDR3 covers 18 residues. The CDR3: CASSLAYLGGSGANVLTF. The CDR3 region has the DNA TGTGCCAGCAGCTTAGCCTATTTGGGGGGCTCTGGGGCCAACGTCCTGACTTTC. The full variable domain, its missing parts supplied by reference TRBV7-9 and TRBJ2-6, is DTGVSQNPRHKITKRGQNVTFRCDPISEHNRLYWYRQTLGQGPEFLTYFQNEAQLEKSRLLSDRFSAERPKGSFSTLEIQRTEQGDSAMYLCASSLAYLGGSGANVLTFGAGSRLTVL.

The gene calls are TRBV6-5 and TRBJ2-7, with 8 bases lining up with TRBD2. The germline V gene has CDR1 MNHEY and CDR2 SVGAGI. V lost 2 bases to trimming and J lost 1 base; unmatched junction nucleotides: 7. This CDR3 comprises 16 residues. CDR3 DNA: TGTGCCAGCAGTTACCTCAAGCGGGGGCGATCCTACGAGCAGTACTTC. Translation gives CASSYLKRGRSYEQYF.

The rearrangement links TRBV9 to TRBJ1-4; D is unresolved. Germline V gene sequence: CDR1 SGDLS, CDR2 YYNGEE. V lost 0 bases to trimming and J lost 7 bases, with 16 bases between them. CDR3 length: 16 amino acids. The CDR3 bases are TGTGCCAGCAGCGTAGGTCCGACGGCCGGAGGTGAAAAACTGTTTTTT. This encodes CASSVGPTAGGEKLFF.

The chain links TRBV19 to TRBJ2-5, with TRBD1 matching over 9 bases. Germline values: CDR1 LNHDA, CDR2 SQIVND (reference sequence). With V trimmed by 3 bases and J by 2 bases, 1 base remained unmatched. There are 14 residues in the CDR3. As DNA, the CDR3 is TGTGCCAGTAGTATGGGGACAGGGCAAGAGACCCAGTACTTC. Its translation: CASSMGTGQETQYF.

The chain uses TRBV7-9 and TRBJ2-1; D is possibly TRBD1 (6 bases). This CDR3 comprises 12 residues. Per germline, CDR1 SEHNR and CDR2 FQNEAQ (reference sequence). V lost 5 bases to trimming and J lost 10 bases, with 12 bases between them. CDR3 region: CASSPTGLEQFF. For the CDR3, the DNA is TGTGCCAGCAGCCCCACAGGGTTGGAGCAGTTCTTC.

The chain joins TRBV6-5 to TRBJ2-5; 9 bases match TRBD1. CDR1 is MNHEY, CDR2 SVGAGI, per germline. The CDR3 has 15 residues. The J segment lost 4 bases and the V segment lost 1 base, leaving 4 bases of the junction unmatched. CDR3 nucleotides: TGTGCCAGCAGTTACTATGGGACAGGGAGAGAGACCCAGTACTTC. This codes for CASSYYGTGRETQYF.

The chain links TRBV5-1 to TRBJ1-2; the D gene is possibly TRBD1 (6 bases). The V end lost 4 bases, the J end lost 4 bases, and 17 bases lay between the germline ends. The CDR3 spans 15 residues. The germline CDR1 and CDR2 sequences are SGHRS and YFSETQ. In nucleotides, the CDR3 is TGCGCCAGCAGCCGAGGGGGGCAGGGAAGCTATGGCTACACCTTC. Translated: CASSRGGQGSYGYTF. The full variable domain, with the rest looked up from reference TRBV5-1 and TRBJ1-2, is KAGVTQTPRYLIKTRGQQVTLSCSPISGHRSVSWYQQTPGQGLQFLFEYFSETQRNKGNFPGRFSGRQFSNSRSEMNVSTLELGDSALYLCASSRGGQGSYGYTFGSGTRLTVV.

The CDR3 reads CASSYSAGRTDTQYF. DNA for the CDR3: TGTGCCAGCAGTTACTCCGCAGGGAGGACAGATACGCAGTATTTT. The chain has TRBV6-5 and TRBJ2-3; perhaps TRBD2 as D (6 bases). There are 15 residues in the CDR3. Germline V CDR1 and CDR2: MNHEY, SVGAGI. Trimming removed 0 bases from V and 3 bases from J, with 10 bases in between.

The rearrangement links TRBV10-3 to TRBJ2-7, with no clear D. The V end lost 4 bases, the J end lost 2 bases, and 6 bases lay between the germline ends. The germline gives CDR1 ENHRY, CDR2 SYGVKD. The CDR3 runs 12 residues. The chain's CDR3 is CAISGDPYEQYF. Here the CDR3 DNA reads TGTGCCATCAGTGGGGATCCCTACGAGCAGTACTTC.

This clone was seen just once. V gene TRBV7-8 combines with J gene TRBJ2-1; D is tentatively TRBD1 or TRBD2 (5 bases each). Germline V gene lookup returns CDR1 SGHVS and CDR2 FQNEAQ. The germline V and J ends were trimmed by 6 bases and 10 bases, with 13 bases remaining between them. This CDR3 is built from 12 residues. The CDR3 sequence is CASRIRGGEQFF. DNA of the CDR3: TGTGCCAGCAGGATACGGGGCGGGGAGCAGTTCTTC.

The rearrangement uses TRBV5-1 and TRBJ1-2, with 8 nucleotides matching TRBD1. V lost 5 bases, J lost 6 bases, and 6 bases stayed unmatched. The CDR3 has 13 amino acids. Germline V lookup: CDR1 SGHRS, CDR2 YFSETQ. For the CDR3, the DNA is TGCGCCAGCAGGGCAGGGGGCTGGGATGGCTACACCTTC. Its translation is CASRAGGWDGYTF.

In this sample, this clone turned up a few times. The CDR3, as DNA: TGTGCCAGCAGCTTACCGGGCTATGGCTACACCTTC. Residues: CASSLPGYGYTF. The chain couples TRBV7-9 to TRBJ1-2, with unresolved D. CDR1 is SEHNR, CDR2 FQNEAQ, per germline (reference sequence). V lost 2 bases and J lost 4, with 5 bases in between. The CDR3 runs 12 residues.